This T cell receptor (beta chain) is drawn from a study of cytomegalovirus exposure and HLA in healthy donors. On the study more broadly: Earlier, some 170 million T cells were analyzed, and 95 million to 140 million unique TCR beta sequences were found among them. Of around 410 genotyped donors, 81% grouped in the Caucasian-associated ancestry cluster.

Worth noting for this clone: Its antigen is unknown.

Findings and limits, study-wide: The study listed approximately 170 cytomegalovirus-associated TCR beta chains. In a later analysis, common viral pathogens appeared linked to several of the most significant clusters.

Trimming shortened V by 5 bases and J by 1 base, and 11 bases separated the two germline ends. Germline CDR1 is SEHNR and CDR2 is FQNEAQ (reference sequence). The CDR3 has 14 amino acids. PCR employed 60 Vbeta and 13 Jbeta primers. Method: immunoSEQ multiplex PCR; TCRdb's copy keeps in-frame clones and lacks some. The sample holds some 120,000 clones; around 74% are singletons and the top ten take 3.5% to 5%. The receptor's source is a woman between 50 and 59 years old in good health and CMV-seropositive. V usage is TRBV7-9 and J usage is TRBJ1-2, with a weak D call TRBD1 (5 bases). The sample taken for sequencing was PBMCs. The CDR3 loop is CASSQGLVNYGYTF. In nucleotides, the CDR3 is TGTGCCAGCAGCCAGGGTCTCGTTAACTATGGCTACACCTTC. Variable domain in full (rest from reference TRBV7-9 and TRBJ1-2): DTGVSQNPRHKITKRGQNVTFRCDPISEHNRLYWYRQTLGQGPEFLTYFQNEAQLEKSRLLSDRFSAERPKGSFSTLEIQRTEQGDSAMYLCASSQGLVNYGYTFGSGTRLTVV.